The rows below give T cell receptor beta chains drawn from one sample of a study of CD8 T cells in ankylosing spondylitis. TCRdb itself ran the 5' RACE reads through MiXCR, one entry per CDR3 protein. The table shows roughly 700,000 distinct CDR3 sequences, with roughly 19% occurring only once. The sequenced material came from blood, either unsorted or a sorted T cell fraction (not recorded which). These receptors came from a male donor with ankylosing spondylitis. The CDR3 runs from the conserved cysteine through the conserved F or W. D genes are given only for firm matches. Expanded clones get a size class; other rows say once, few or many, or leave the size out.

TRBD2,TRBV30,TRBJ2-3,-,CAWRLAGAVDTQYF,TGTGCCTGGAGACTAGCGGGGGCCGTAGATACGCAGTATTTT
-,TRBV6-5,TRBJ1-6,-,CASRLVPGQRVIAPLHF,TGTGCCAGCAGACTCGTTCCCGGACAGCGGGTGATCGCACCCCTCCACTTT
-,TRBV5-1,TRBJ2-2,-,CASSGADSNTGELFF,TGCGCCAGCAGCGGAGCGGACTCGAACACCGGGGAGCTGTTTTTT
-,TRBV9,TRBJ2-2,-,CASSVAAGSNTGELFF,TGTGCCAGCAGCGTAGCCGCGGGTTCGAACACCGGGGAGCTGTTTTTT
-,TRBV3-1,TRBJ2-5,-,CASSQVRTEEETQYF,TGTGCCAGCAGCCAAGTTCGGACCGAGGAGGAGACCCAGTACTTC
-,TRBV6-5,TRBJ2-1,few,CASSYIPGRQFF,TGTGCCAGCAGTTACATCCCCGGGAGGCAGTTCTTC
-,TRBV6-5,TRBJ2-2,-,CASSYSGTITGELFF,TGTGCCAGCAGTTACTCAGGGACAATCACCGGGGAGCTGTTTTTT
-,TRBV20-1,TRBJ2-1,few,CSARGLVAYNEQFF,TGCAGTGCTAGAGGTTTGGTGGCCTACAATGAGCAGTTCTTC
-,TRBV20-1,TRBJ2-7,few,CSARMQGGQTYEQYF,TGCAGTGCTAGGATGCAAGGCGGCCAAACCTACGAGCAGTACTTC
-,TRBV11-2,TRBJ2-7,few,CASSLVAAVSYEQYF,TGTGCCAGCAGCTTAGTCGCTGCCGTTTCCTACGAGCAGTACTTC
-,TRBV29-1,TRBJ2-3,-,CSVDRELVRADTQYF,TGCAGCGTTGATAGGGAACTAGTTCGGGCAGATACGCAGTATTTT
TRBD2,TRBV20-1,TRBJ2-1,-,CSASQTSGRGDEQFF,TGCAGTGCTAGCCAAACTAGCGGGAGAGGCGATGAGCAGTTCTTC
TRBD1,TRBV6-2/TRBV6-3,TRBJ1-5,few,CASRPGQGLRFNQPQHF,TGTGCCAGCAGGCCGGGACAGGGCTTAAGATTTAATCAGCCCCAGCATTTT
-,TRBV28,TRBJ2-2,many,CASSPRQAGSGELFF,TGTGCCAGCAGTCCCAGACAGGCTGGCAGCGGGGAGCTGTTTTTT
-,TRBV10-3,TRBJ1-5,few,CAIRGRSTQPQHF,TGTGCCATCAGGGGCCGGTCCACTCAGCCCCAGCATTTT
TRBD1,TRBV20-1,TRBJ1-4,few,CSATTGGIKEKLFF,TGCAGTGCCACGACAGGGGGAATAAAGGAAAAACTGTTTTTT
TRBD2,TRBV18,TRBJ2-1,many,CASSPLAGAYNEQFF,TGTGCCAGCAGCCCCCTAGCGGGAGCCTACAATGAGCAGTTCTTC
-,TRBV7-3,TRBJ2-7,few,CASSLTDRTEQYF,TGTGCCAGCAGCTTAACAGATCGTACCGAGCAGTACTTC
-,TRBV3-1,TRBJ1-4,few,CASSQGGSGGKLFF,TGTGCCAGCAGCCAAGGGGGAAGCGGAGGTAAACTGTTTTTT
-,TRBV10-3,TRBJ1-1,few,CAISRAFNTEAFF,TGTGCCATCAGTCGGGCTTTTAACACTGAAGCTTTCTTT
-,TRBV27,TRBJ2-1,many,CASSSPTRGWNEQFF,TGTGCCAGCAGTTCCCCCACCAGGGGATGGAATGAGCAGTTCTTC
-,TRBV25-1,TRBJ1-3,-,CASSGGTRSGNTIYF,TGTGCCAGCAGTGGTGGAACCCGCTCTGGAAACACCATATATTTT
-,TRBV6-1,TRBJ1-6,few,CASRIGTAESSYNSPLHF,TGTGCCAGCAGGATCGGGACTGCGGAAAGCTCCTATAATTCACCCCTCCACTTT
TRBD1,TRBV28,TRBJ2-2,-,CASIDPGQGQAGELFF,TGTGCCAGCATCGATCCGGGACAGGGTCAGGCCGGGGAGCTGTTTTTT
TRBD2,TRBV7-2,TRBJ2-7,-,CASSIPGLFYEQYF,TGTGCCAGCAGCATCCCGGGACTATTCTACGAGCAGTACTTC
-,TRBV7-9,TRBJ2-1,-,CASTPGRVSYNEQFF,TGTGCCAGCACCCCTGGCCGGGTTTCCTACAATGAGCAGTTCTTC
-,TRBV11-2,TRBJ2-3,-,CASSPLFFAASTDTQYF,TGTGCCAGCAGCCCCCTGTTTTTTGCTGCCAGCACAGATACGCAGTATTTT
-,TRBV4-2,TRBJ2-3,few,CASSSPGSGYTDTQYF,TGTGCCAGCAGCTCACCTGGGAGCGGCTACACAGATACGCAGTATTTT
-,TRBV2,TRBJ2-7,few,CASTHYRVREQYF,TGTGCCAGCACCCACTACAGGGTCCGCGAGCAGTACTTC
TRBD2,TRBV7-7,TRBJ2-2,few,CASSMGLATGELFF,TGTGCTAGCAGCATGGGACTAGCCACCGGGGAGCTGTTTTTT
TRBD1,TRBV5-1,TRBJ2-6,-,CASRVDRVNSGANVLTF,TGCGCCAGCAGAGTAGACAGGGTGAACTCTGGGGCCAACGTCCTGACTTTC
TRBD2,TRBV7-3,TRBJ2-2,few,CASSEGLGTGELFF,TGTGCCAGCAGCGAGGGACTAGGGACCGGGGAGCTGTTTTTT
-,TRBV27,TRBJ2-3,-,CASRGRMLDTQYF,TGTGCCAGCCGCGGACGGATGTTGGATACGCAGTATTTT
-,TRBV7-8,TRBJ2-1,-,CASSLSPPGSQSEQFF,TGTGCCAGCAGCTTAAGCCCCCCGGGCTCCCAATCTGAGCAGTTCTTC
TRBD1,TRBV6-5,TRBJ2-2,-,CASSATGGLTGELFF,TGTGCCAGCAGTGCGACAGGGGGCCTCACCGGGGAGCTGTTTTTT
-,TRBV5-1,TRBJ2-1,-,CVSSLAAGRGNEQFF,TGCGTCAGCAGCTTGGCGGCGGGACGGGGGAATGAGCAGTTCTTC
-,TRBV12-3/TRBV12-4,TRBJ1-1,-,CASRFSSKNTEAFF,TGTGCCAGCAGGTTTAGTAGTAAGAACACTGAAGCTTTCTTT
TRBD2,TRBV25-1,TRBJ2-5,-,CASSENGGLAGLAETQYF,TGTGCCAGCAGTGAGAACGGGGGACTAGCGGGATTGGCGGAGACCCAGTACTTC
-,TRBV19,TRBJ1-1,-,CASSITGNTEAFF,TGTGCCAGTAGTATTACGGGGAACACTGAAGCTTTCTTT
TRBD2,TRBV4-1,TRBJ2-3,few,CASSQETSPDTQYF,TGCGCCAGCAGCCAAGAGACTAGCCCAGATACGCAGTATTTT
-,TRBV11-2,TRBJ2-5,few,CASSLTVRQETQYF,TGTGCCAGCAGCTTAACGGTCAGACAAGAGACCCAGTACTTC
TRBD1,TRBV5-1,TRBJ1-1,few,CASSSGQGYTEAFF,TGCGCCAGCAGCTCGGGACAGGGCTATACTGAAGCTTTCTTT
TRBD2,TRBV18,TRBJ2-1,few,CASSPLLAADYNEQFF,TGTGCCAGCTCACCATTACTAGCGGCTGACTACAATGAGCAGTTCTTC
TRBD2,TRBV25-1,TRBJ2-1,once,CASSEPSGLAGGSYNEQFF,TGTGCCAGCAGTGAGCCGTCGGGACTAGCGGGAGGGTCCTACAATGAGCAGTTCTTC
-,TRBV20-1,TRBJ1-5,few,CSASQPGDNQPQHF,TGCAGTGCTAGTCAACCGGGAGACAATCAGCCCCAGCATTTT
TRBD2,TRBV5-1,TRBJ2-6,-,CASSRLADRSGANVLTF,TGCGCCAGCAGCAGACTAGCGGATCGCTCTGGGGCCAACGTCCTGACTTTC
-,TRBV12-3/TRBV12-4,TRBJ2-3,many,CASTSGARSTDTQYF,TGTGCCAGCACCTCGGGGGCTAGAAGCACAGATACGCAGTATTTT
TRBD2,TRBV12-3/TRBV12-4,TRBJ2-5,few,CASSLWPSGQETQYF,TGTGCCAGCAGTTTATGGCCTAGCGGCCAAGAGACCCAGTACTTC
-,TRBV21-1,TRBJ1-2,many,CASSGTGGYGYTF,TGTGCCAGCAGCGGGACAGGGGGCTATGGCTACACCTTC
TRBD1,TRBV20-1,TRBJ2-1,many,CSARSTGDNEQFF,TGCAGTGCTAGGTCTACAGGGGACAATGAGCAGTTCTTC